These T cell receptor beta chains were read from a single sample in a study of low-dose radiotherapy and immunotherapy resistance in tumors. TCRdb reanalysed the reads using MiXCR and keeps one entry per CDR3 protein. The table lists 60,000 to 90,000 distinct CDR3 sequences, around 31% of them singletons. This sample comprised PBMCs, obtained before treatment. These receptors all stem from a female donor with ovarian cancer. CDR3s include the opening cysteine and the closing phenylalanine or tryptophan. A D gene is named only where the DNA matches it firmly. Clone size, where shown, is once, few, many, or a class for clones that have expanded.

j_call d_call v_call clone_size cdr3_aa cdr3_nt
TRBJ1-1 . TRBV29-1 . CSVEVLEAFF TGCAGCGTTGAAGTCCTTGAAGCTTTCTTT
TRBJ1-2 . TRBV12-3/TRBV12-4 many CASSLDGLGYMPSTPTYGYTF TGTGCCAGCAGTTTAGATGGGCTAGGGTATATGCCCTCAACGCCGACCTATGGCTACACCTTC
TRBJ2-7 . TRBV28 . CASSGDGTYEQYF TGTGCCAGCAGTGGGGACGGAACCTACGAGCAGTACTTC
TRBJ2-5 TRBD2 TRBV12-3/TRBV12-4 many CASSDPAGTRGRVQETQYF TGTGCCAGCAGTGACCCCGCCGGGACTAGAGGAAGAGTCCAAGAGACCCAGTACTTC
TRBJ2-7 TRBD1 TRBV6-1 . CASSYGTGTYEQYF TGTGCCAGCAGTTACGGGACAGGGACCTACGAGCAGTACTTC
TRBJ1-2 . TRBV2 many CASSEALWNGYTF TGTGCCAGCAGTGAAGCGCTTTGGAATGGCTACACCTTC
TRBJ2-1 . TRBV3-1 . CASSQGLVSYNEQFF TGTGCCAGCAGCCAAGGACTAGTCTCCTACAATGAGCAGTTCTTC
TRBJ1-1 . TRBV6-2/TRBV6-3 many CASSYEGWTEAFF TGTGCCAGCAGTTACGAGGGGTGGACTGAAGCTTTCTTT
TRBJ1-6 TRBD1 TRBV4-2 . CASSTPGQGIPLHF TGTGCCAGCAGCACTCCGGGACAGGGAATCCCCCTCCACTTT
TRBJ2-1 . TRBV28 many CASSLPAETRIREQFF TGTGCCAGCAGTTTACCGGCCGAGACTAGGATACGTGAGCAGTTCTTC
TRBJ2-4 TRBD1 TRBV6-1 many CASSEEATGVLAKNIQYF TGTGCCAGCAGTGAAGAAGCGACAGGGGTTCTAGCCAAAAACATTCAGTACTTC
TRBJ2-1 TRBD2 TRBV7-6 many CASSLVSGRAGNEQFF TGTGCCAGCAGCTTAGTTAGCGGGAGGGCCGGCAATGAGCAGTTCTTC
TRBJ2-3 TRBD1 TRBV28 . CASSPRPGQGPDTQYF TGTGCCAGCAGTCCGCGCCCCGGACAGGGCCCAGATACGCAGTATTTT
TRBJ2-5 . TRBV7-2 many CASRRGAGQETQYF TGTGCCAGCAGGCGCGGGGCAGGGCAAGAGACCCAGTACTTC
TRBJ1-2 . TRBV28 few CASTLSRDANYGYTF TGTGCCAGCACCCTTTCCCGTGATGCTAACTATGGCTACACCTTC
TRBJ2-1 . TRBV29-1 few CSVESGERRRRFF TGCAGCGTTGAAAGTGGTGAAAGGCGGAGGAGGTTCTTC
TRBJ2-1 . TRBV20-1 . CSASGNTYNEQFF TGCAGTGCTAGCGGGAACACCTACAATGAGCAGTTCTTC
TRBJ2-5 . TRBV5-1 many CASSLVRETQYF TGCGCCAGCAGCTTGGTCCGGGAGACCCAGTACTTC
TRBJ2-2 TRBD2 TRBV6-1 . CASEEGGLRGELFF TGTGCCAGCGAGGAGGGAGGGTTGCGCGGGGAGCTGTTTTTT
TRBJ2-6 . TRBV5-1 many CASSLGGASGANVLTF TGCGCCAGCAGCTTGGGGGGGGCTTCTGGGGCCAACGTCCTGACTTTC
TRBJ2-6 . TRBV9 . CASSVTSSGANVLTF TGTGCCAGCAGCGTCACGTCTTCTGGGGCCAACGTCCTGACTTTC
TRBJ2-1 . TRBV14 . CASSPFLEGEQFF TGTGCCAGCAGCCCTTTCCTAGAGGGTGAGCAGTTCTTC
TRBJ2-1 TRBD2 TRBV20-1 few CSQRLASNEQFF TGCAGTCAGAGACTAGCGTCTAATGAGCAGTTCTTC
TRBJ2-5 . TRBV20-1 many CSARGTRQETQYF TGCAGTGCTAGAGGGACGAGGCAAGAGACCCAGTACTTC
TRBJ1-4 . TRBV9 many CASSVEGGRGEKLFF TGTGCCAGCAGCGTAGAGGGGGGGCGCGGTGAAAAACTGTTTTTT
TRBJ2-3 TRBD1 TRBV5-1 many CASSFSPQGATDTQYF TGCGCCAGCAGCTTTTCTCCCCAGGGGGCAACAGATACGCAGTATTTT
TRBJ2-2 . TRBV10-3 . CATSTVEAGELFF TGTGCCACTTCGACCGTCGAGGCCGGGGAGTTGTTTTTT
TRBJ2-2 . TRBV19 many CASTPGHTNTGELFF TGTGCCAGTACCCCGGGACATACGAACACCGGGGAGCTGTTTTTT
TRBJ2-7 TRBD2 TRBV5-1 many CASSTSLAGGTYEQYF TGCGCCAGCAGCACCTCACTAGCGGGGGGAACCTACGAGCAGTACTTC
TRBJ2-2 . TRBV7-9 many CASSRPTGELFF TGTGCCAGCAGCCGCCCCACCGGGGAGCTGTTTTTT
TRBJ2-2 TRBD2 TRBV9 . CASSEELAGITGELFF TGTGCCAGCAGCGAAGAACTAGCGGGGATCACCGGGGAGCTGTTTTTT
TRBJ1-4 TRBD1 TRBV7-2 many CASRHPRQGLRGANEKLFF TGTGCCAGCCGACACCCCCGACAGGGTTTGAGAGGGGCTAATGAAAAACTGTTTTTT
TRBJ2-3 TRBD2 TRBV20-1 many CSARDIFSGLAGVIASTDTQYF TGCAGTGCTAGAGATATTTTTTCGGGACTAGCGGGGGTTATTGCTAGCACAGATACGCAGTATTTT
TRBJ2-7 TRBD1 TRBV7-2 many CASSPNPGGFYEQYF TGTGCCAGCAGCCCCAATCCAGGGGGTTTCTACGAGCAGTACTTC
TRBJ2-7 . TRBV7-2 many CASSLALRGEQYF TGTGCCAGCAGCTTAGCGCTCCGAGGGGAGCAGTACTTC
TRBJ2-1 TRBD1 TRBV24-1 many CATSDSGTGFGNEQFF TGTGCCACCAGTGATAGCGGGACAGGGTTTGGGAATGAGCAGTTCTTC
TRBJ1-4 TRBD1 TRBV5-1 many CASSQVDGQGLEKLFF TGCGCCAGCAGCCAAGTGGACGGACAGGGGCTTGAAAAACTGTTTTTT
TRBJ2-1 . TRBV5-1 . CASSFRVGSYNEQFF TGCGCCAGCAGCTTTAGGGTGGGCTCCTACAATGAGCAGTTCTTC
TRBJ2-3 TRBD2 TRBV11-2 . CASSLSSGGSTDTQYF TGTGCCAGCAGCTTAAGTAGCGGGGGATCGACAGATACGCAGTATTTT
TRBJ2-2 . TRBV11-2 many CASSLGLGESGELFF TGTGCCAGCAGCTTGGGACTCGGGGAATCCGGGGAGCTGTTTTTT
TRBJ1-5 . TRBV21-1 . CASSKIRGPTPQPQHF TGTGCCAGCAGCAAAATCCGGGGTCCCACACCTCAGCCCCAGCATTTT